This T cell receptor (beta chain) was sequenced during a study of shared clonotypes between healthy human individuals. Clones were read by immunoSEQ multiplex PCR, and TCRdb kept only the in-frame ones, dropping some. The data hold some 680,000 clones, with around 73% observed a single time. Sequencing was done on a sample of memory CD4+ T cells sorted from blood. As to subset: CD45RA-negative fraction. The source is a woman aged 25 to 39 in good health.

The CDR3 loop reads CASSQDLDNQPQHF. CDR3 coding DNA: TGTGCCAGCAGCCAAGATCTTGATAATCAGCCCCAGCATTTT. The chain has TRBV4-2 and TRBJ1-5; D not certain. The CDR3 consists of 14 residues. V was trimmed by 0 bases and J by 4 bases, leaving 7 bases between them. The germline gives CDR1 LGHNA, CDR2 YNFKEQ.